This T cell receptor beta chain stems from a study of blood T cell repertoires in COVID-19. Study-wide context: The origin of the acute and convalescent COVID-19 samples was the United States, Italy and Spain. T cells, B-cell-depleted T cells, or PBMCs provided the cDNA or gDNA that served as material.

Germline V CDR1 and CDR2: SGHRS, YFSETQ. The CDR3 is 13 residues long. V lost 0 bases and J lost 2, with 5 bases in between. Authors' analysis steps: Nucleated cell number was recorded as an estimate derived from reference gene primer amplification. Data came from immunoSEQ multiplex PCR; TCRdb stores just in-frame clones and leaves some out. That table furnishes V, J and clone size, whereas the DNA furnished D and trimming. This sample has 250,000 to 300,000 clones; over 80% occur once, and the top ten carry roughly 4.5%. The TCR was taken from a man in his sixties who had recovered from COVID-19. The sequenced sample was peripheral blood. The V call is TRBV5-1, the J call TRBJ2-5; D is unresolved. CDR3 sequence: CASSLVLQETQYF. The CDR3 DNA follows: TGCGCCAGCAGCTTGGTTTTACAAGAGACCCAGTACTTC.